A single sample gave rise to the 10 T cell receptor beta chains below, sequenced in a study of blood T cell repertoires in COVID-19. Using immunoSEQ multiplex PCR, the repertoire was profiled, and TCRdb retains in-frame clones only, with some absent. The data contain around 310,000 clones, 90% of them singletons. The sample comprised peripheral blood. The source is a woman in her thirties or forties with COVID-19, enrolled during active disease.

The chain employs TRBV2 and TRBJ2-2, with 7 nucleotides matching TRBD2. J gave up 1 base and V 6 bases, and 5 bases lay outside the gene matches. The germline gives CDR1 SNHLY, CDR2 FYNNEI. There are 15 residues in the CDR3. CDR3 sequence reads: CASRERGVNTGELFF. The CDR3 nucleotides are TGTGCCAGCAGAGAGCGGGGTGTGAACACCGGGGAGCTGTTTTTT.

The CDR3 nucleotides are TGTGCCAGCAGCCGACAGGGGGCTTGGGATCAGCCCCAGCATTTT. This sequence encodes CASSRQGAWDQPQHF. The V and J genes are TRBV7-9 and TRBJ1-5, with 10 bases fitting TRBD1. Trimming removed 5 bases from V and 5 bases from J; junction bases left unmatched: 6. The V gene's germline CDR1 is SEHNR and CDR2 FQNEAQ (reference sequence). The CDR3 spans 15 residues.

V is TRBV28 and J is TRBJ1-2; the D gene is possibly TRBD1 (6 bases). CDR3 size: 14 residues. Germline V lookup: CDR1 MDHEN, CDR2 SYDVKM. Trimming shortened V by 10 bases and J by 4 bases, and 19 bases separated the two germline ends. CDR3 amino acids: CATDQGPPLYGYTF. As DNA, the CDR3 is TGTGCCACAGACCAGGGGCCTCCCCTCTATGGCTACACCTTC.

J is TRBJ1-1 and V is TRBV28; tentatively, D is TRBD1 (5 bases). The ends were cut back, 5 bases at V and 8 bases at J, with 15 bases in the middle. The germline V gene encodes CDR1 MDHEN and CDR2 SYDVKM. The length of the CDR3 is 13 residues. The CDR3 is CASSRGGTNEAFF. Here the CDR3 DNA reads TGTGCCAGCAGTCGGGGGGGGACCAACGAAGCTTTCTTT. The full variable domain, with the rest looked up from reference TRBV28 and TRBJ1-1, is DVKVTQSSRYLVKRTGEKVFLECVQDMDHENMFWYRQDPGLGLRLIYFSYDVKMKEKGDIPEGYSVSREKKERFSLILESASTNQTSMYLCASSRGGTNEAFFGQGTRLTVV.

The chain joins TRBV4-3 to TRBJ2-1; the match to TRBD2 covers 8 bases. J was trimmed by 2 bases and V by 1 base; bases with no gene match: 10. Germline-derived CDR1 and CDR2 are LGHNA and YSLEER. The CDR3 covers 18 residues. The CDR3 loop reads CASSQGGRGGPPYNEQFF. DNA for the CDR3: TGCGCCAGCAGCCAAGGAGGCCGGGGGGGTCCCCCCTACAATGAGCAGTTCTTC.

This chain uses TRBV7-9 with TRBJ2-5; 9 bases agree with TRBD2. V shed 3 bases, J shed 5 bases, and the junction held 4 bases outside the gene matches. Germline V CDR1 and CDR2: SEHNR, FQNEAQ (reference sequence). The CDR3 runs to 14 residues. The CDR3 DNA reads TGTGCCAGCAGCTTCGGGGCGGGAGGGGAGACCCAGTACTTC. This translates into CASSFGAGGETQYF. Based on the CDR3 plus reference TRBV7-9 and TRBJ2-5, the full variable domain is DTGVSQNPRHKITKRGQNVTFRCDPISEHNRLYWYRQTLGQGPEFLTYFQNEAQLEKSRLLSDRFSAERPKGSFSTLEIQRTEQGDSAMYLCASSFGAGGETQYFGPGTRLLVL.

The V call is TRBV6-2 or TRBV6-3, the J call TRBJ2-6; possibly TRBD1 for D (6 bases). CDR1 and CDR2 (germline): MNHEY, SVGEGT. The V and J ends lost 5 bases and 0 bases respectively, with 8 bases between them. This CDR3 contains 15 residues. DNA for the CDR3: TGTGCCAGCAGTCTACAGGGCTCTGGGGCCAACGTCCTGACTTTC. Its translation is CASSLQGSGANVLTF.

The J gene is TRBJ2-7, the V gene TRBV6-5; D is possibly TRBD1 (6 bases). The CDR3 loop spans 14 amino acids. Trimming took 9 bases from V and 0 from J, leaving 15 bases between them. The germline V gene encodes CDR1 MNHEY and CDR2 SVGAGI. The CDR3 DNA sequence: TGTGCCAGTAAAACAGGGACCTTCTCCTACGAGCAGTACTTC. Protein product: CASKTGTFSYEQYF.

The chain is built from TRBV2 and TRBJ2-7, with D perhaps TRBD2 (6 bases). Germline CDR1 and CDR2: SNHLY and FYNNEI. V lost 5 bases, J lost 2 bases, and 16 bases lay in between. The CDR3 consists of 15 residues. This CDR3 is CASSPPLGLTYEQYF. As DNA, the CDR3 is TGTGCCAGCAGTCCTCCCTTGGGACTGACCTACGAGCAGTACTTC. The whole variable domain, filled in from reference TRBV2 and TRBJ2-7, reads EPEVTQTPSHQVTQMGQEVILRCVPISNHLYFYWYRQILGQKVEFLVSFYNNEISEKSEIFDDQFSVERPDGSNFTLKIRSTKLEDSAMYFCASSPPLGLTYEQYFGPGTRLTVT.

The chain combines TRBV9 with TRBJ1-1; D not certain. Germline V gene lookup returns CDR1 SGDLS and CDR2 YYNGEE. Trimming stripped 2 bases from V and 2 bases from J, with 13 bases between. This CDR3 is 15 amino acids long. The CDR3 bases are TGTGCCAGCAGCGTCCATATGGGCGTCAACACTGAAGCTTTCTTT. Amino acid sequence: CASSVHMGVNTEAFF.